The clone carrying this T cell receptor (beta chain) was counted ten times or more. Its antigen is undetermined. This entry belongs to a study of early T cells in non-severe SARS-CoV-2 infection. At the level of the study: Bulk RNA taken from unsorted whole blood was sequenced, leaving chains unpaired. Study-level findings and limits: Reliance on VDJdb matching favored anti-spike CD8 responses; private and CD4 specificities were missed.

Trimming cost V 3 bases and J 2 bases, with 12 bases left between them. The germline V gene has CDR1 DFQATT and CDR2 SNEGSKA (reference sequence). CDR3 length equals 14 residues. Individual cDNA molecules were tagged with unique molecular identifiers, the study reported. One entry per CDR3 protein results from TCRdb running MiXCR on the 5' RACE reads. The sample includes about 52,000 distinct CDR3 sequences, approximately 9.9% of them seen just once. This sequence originates from an adult who was a healthcare worker with PCR-confirmed SARS-CoV-2 infection or an uninfected control (not recorded which). The chain is built from TRBV20-1 and TRBJ2-3, with D perhaps matching TRBD2 (6 bases). The material sequenced was whole blood. CDR3 protein: CSASGAGITDTQYF. The CDR3 DNA reads TGCAGTGCTAGTGGCGCGGGGATCACAGATACGCAGTATTTT.